A single sample is the source of the 28 T cell receptor beta chains below, sequenced in a study of blood T cell repertoires in COVID-19. Some clones are missing from TCRdb's copy, which holds only in-frame ones; the method was immunoSEQ multiplex PCR. Found here are over 150,000 clones, more than 80% of them singletons; the top ten hold under 8%. The material sequenced was PBMCs or T cells enriched from blood (not recorded which). The receptors were gathered from a man aged 40-49 years who had recovered from COVID-19.

This chain joins TRBV27 and TRBJ1-4; possibly TRBD1 for D (5 bases). V lost 5 bases to trimming and J lost 3 bases, with 16 bases between them. The V gene's germline CDR1 is MNHEY and CDR2 SMNVEV (reference sequence). This CDR3 contains 16 residues. This chain's CDR3 is CASSRVGRVANEKLFF. The CDR3 nucleotides are TGTGCCAGCAGTCGAGTGGGCAGGGTAGCTAATGAAAAACTGTTTTTT.

This chain links TRBV29-1 with TRBJ1-1; D is unclear. The CDR3 contains 10 residues. Germline V gene sequence: CDR1 SQVTM, CDR2 ANQGSEA. V shed 3 bases and J shed 9 bases, with 8 bases lying between them. The CDR3 spells CSVDAGKAFF. The CDR3 nucleotides read TGCAGCGTTGATGCAGGTAAAGCTTTCTTT.

The rearrangement joins TRBV6-5 to TRBJ2-7; D may be TRBD1 (5 bases). This CDR3 is built from 15 residues. V was clipped by 8 bases and J by 5 bases, with 22 bases between them. Germline CDR1 reads MNHEY; CDR2 reads SVGAGI. In nucleotides, the CDR3 is TGTGCCAGCGGGCTAGAGGAAGGGGAAATTCACGAGCAGTACTTC. Translation gives CASGLEEGEIHEQYF.

The genes are TRBV6-5 and TRBJ2-7; D ambiguous. Trimming took off 4 bases at V and 3 bases at J, with 13 bases between the two ends. The CDR3 runs 14 residues. Germline V gives CDR1 MNHEY, CDR2 SVGAGI. CDR3 nucleotides: TGTGCCAGCAGTTCCGTTAAGAGAAACTACGAGCAGTACTTC. Its translation: CASSSVKRNYEQYF.

The J gene is TRBJ2-7, the V gene TRBV5-1; 9 bases line up with TRBD1. Germline V lookup: CDR1 SGHRS, CDR2 YFSETQ. The CDR3 runs to 15 residues. Trimming at V came to 4 bases and at J to 3 bases, leaving 8 bases not matched to a gene. The CDR3: CASSARSGQGYEQYF. In DNA, the CDR3 is TGCGCCAGCAGCGCACGGTCGGGACAGGGCTACGAGCAGTACTTC. The entire variable domain, with the rest obtained from reference TRBV5-1 and TRBJ2-7, is as follows: KAGVTQTPRYLIKTRGQQVTLSCSPISGHRSVSWYQQTPGQGLQFLFEYFSETQRNKGNFPGRFSGRQFSNSRSEMNVSTLELGDSALYLCASSARSGQGYEQYFGPGTRLTVT.

The chain employs TRBV19 and TRBJ1-2; TRBD1 agrees at 9 bases. The germline CDR1 and CDR2 sequences are LNHDA and SQIVND (reference sequence). Trimming cost V 1 base and J 4 bases; bases outside gene matches: 4. This CDR3 is 15 amino acids long. The CDR3 DNA is TGTGCCAGTAGTATAGGCGACAGGGGGGGCTATGGCTACACCTTC. Translated: CASSIGDRGGYGYTF.

The chain joins TRBV7-8 to TRBJ2-6; no firm D call. This CDR3 is built from 15 residues. V shed 4 bases and J shed 4 bases, with 11 bases lying between them. From germline, CDR1 is SGHVS and CDR2 FQNEAQ. The CDR3 reads CASSSERSGANVLTF. Here the CDR3 DNA reads TGTGCCAGCAGCTCAGAGAGGTCCGGGGCCAACGTCCTGACTTTC.

The rearrangement joins TRBV7-3 to TRBJ2-7; D unresolved. CDR3 length: 12 residues. Germline V lookup: CDR1 SGHTA, CDR2 FQGTGA. Deletions cut 4 bases from V and 3 bases from J, with 7 bases between. The CDR3 bases are TGTGCCAGCAGCTCCAACAGCTACGAGCAGTACTTC. Translating gives CASSSNSYEQYF.

This clone showed up just a few times. V is TRBV19 and J is TRBJ2-3; perhaps TRBD1 as D (7 bases). The CDR3 length is 15 residues. The germline V gene has CDR1 LNHDA and CDR2 SQIVND (reference sequence). Deletions cut 5 bases from V and 1 base from J, with 13 bases between. CDR3 region: CASSRRDSGTDTQYF. The CDR3, as DNA: TGTGCCAGTAGTCGGCGGGACAGCGGCACAGATACGCAGTATTTT.

As DNA, the CDR3 is TGTGCCAGCAGCTTGGCGGACCCGAGGGACTATGGCTACACCTTC. Translated, it gives CASSLADPRDYGYTF. The rearrangement uses TRBV5-5 and TRBJ1-2, with D hard to call. Germline CDR1 is SGHKS and CDR2 is YYEKEE (reference sequence). The V gene lost 0 bases and the J gene lost 3 bases, with 12 bases spanning the gap. The CDR3 has 15 residues.

In its sample, this clone was seen once. J is TRBJ2-7 and V is TRBV11-2, with TRBD2 as a possible D gene (5 bases). Deletions cut 1 base from V and 6 bases from J, with 7 bases between. Germline-derived CDR1 and CDR2 are SGHAT and FQNNGV. CDR3 length: 12 residues. As DNA, the CDR3 is TGTGCCAGCAGCTTAGCGGCGGGCGAGCAGTACTTC. This encodes CASSLAAGEQYF.

The rearrangement uses TRBV19 and TRBJ1-1, with D uncertain. Looked up from germline, CDR1 is LNHDA and CDR2 is SQIVND (reference sequence). This CDR3 has 13 amino acids. Trimming took 3 bases from V and 2 from J, leaving 7 bases between them. The CDR3: CASSMYSNTEAFF. The CDR3 DNA reads as TGTGCCAGTAGTATGTACTCTAACACTGAAGCTTTCTTT.

This chain links TRBV7-8 with TRBJ1-3, with D possibly being TRBD1 (5 bases). Germline CDR1 SGHVS, CDR2 FQNEAQ. This CDR3 comprises 14 residues. Between the trimmed V and J ends, which lost 2 bases and 4 bases, there was a span of 9 bases. The CDR3 coding sequence is TGTGCCAGCAGCTTAAGGGACTCGGGAAACACCATATATTTT. Translating gives CASSLRDSGNTIYF. The full variable domain, in which reference TRBV7-8 and TRBJ1-3 provide the parts outside the CDR3, is GAGVSQSPRYKVAKRGQDVALRCDPISGHVSLFWYQQALGQGPEFLTYFQNEAQLDKSGLPSDRFFAERPEGSVSTLKIQRTQQEDSAVYLCASSLRDSGNTIYFGEGSWLTVV.

The rearrangement joins TRBV24-1 to TRBJ2-2, with TRBD1 matching 9 bases. Per germline, CDR1 KGHDR and CDR2 SFDVKD. The CDR3 runs to 16 residues. Trimming took 3 bases from V and 4 from J; bases not matched to a gene: 5. CDR3 DNA sequence: TGTGCCACCAGTGATCGGGACAGGGAGGGCACCGGGGAGCTGTTTTTT. It yields the protein CATSDRDREGTGELFF.

This clone was picked up one time. The CDR3 DNA reads TGTGCCATCAGTGAGTACGGGAGTATATACAATGAGCAGTTCTTC. Its translation: CAISEYGSIYNEQFF. J is TRBJ2-1 and V is TRBV10-3; a weak D match, TRBD2 (6 bases). The germline gives CDR1 ENHRY, CDR2 SYGVKD. Trimming cost V 1 base and J 4 bases, with 11 bases left between them. The CDR3 consists of 15 residues.

The chain has TRBV28 and TRBJ2-2, with a possible D match to TRBD2 (6 bases). The V and J ends lost 7 bases and 1 base respectively, with 13 bases between them. The CDR3 runs to 15 residues. Per germline, CDR1 MDHEN and CDR2 SYDVKM. The CDR3, as DNA: TGTGCCAGCAATTCCCCGGGGGTGAACACCGGGGAGCTGTTTTTT. Amino acids: CASNSPGVNTGELFF. Full variable domain (missing parts from reference TRBV28 and TRBJ2-2): DVKVTQSSRYLVKRTGEKVFLECVQDMDHENMFWYRQDPGLGLRLIYFSYDVKMKEKGDIPEGYSVSREKKERFSLILESASTNQTSMYLCASNSPGVNTGELFFGEGSRLTVL.

The V gene is TRBV12-3 or TRBV12-4, the J gene TRBJ1-2; no firm D call. V was shortened by 6 bases and J by 5 bases, with 13 bases between the two germline ends. The CDR3 length is 13 residues. Here the CDR3 reads CASSRDTGYGYTF. As DNA, the CDR3 is TGTGCCAGCAGCCGTGACACGGGGTATGGCTACACCTTC.

The rearrangement uses TRBV2 and TRBJ2-7; D is perhaps TRBD1 (5 bases). CDR1 is SNHLY and CDR2 is FYNNEI in the germline V gene. The CDR3 has 11 amino acids. The V end was cut by 7 bases, the J end by 5 bases, with 9 bases between. The CDR3 bases are TGTGCCAGCAAGCAGGGCCACGAGCAGTACTTC. Protein sequence: CASKQGHEQYF.

The gene calls are TRBV28 and TRBJ1-1; D is unclear. The germline CDR1 and CDR2 sequences are MDHEN and SYDVKM. Trimming cost V 2 bases and J 3 bases, with 13 bases left between them. The CDR3 spans 15 residues. CDR3: CASSLNWVQHTEAFF. In DNA form, the CDR3 reads TGTGCCAGCAGTTTAAATTGGGTACAGCACACTGAAGCTTTCTTT.

The chain combines TRBV29-1 with TRBJ2-3; TRBD2 is a possible D gene (7 bases). The CDR3 consists of 17 residues. Germline V gives CDR1 SQVTM, CDR2 ANQGSEA. Trimming left V 1 base short and J 7 bases short, with 24 bases between. The CDR3 sequence is CSVEVIWGGSVPNTQYF. The CDR3 region has the DNA TGCAGCGTTGAAGTTATATGGGGGGGCAGCGTGCCAAATACGCAGTATTTT.

Here the CDR3 reads CASSSGVETQYF. Here the CDR3 DNA reads TGTGCCAGCAGCTCAGGCGTAGAGACCCAGTACTTC. The chain uses TRBV7-9 and TRBJ2-5; the D is unclear. V lost 4 bases, J lost 4 bases, and 7 bases lay in between. CDR3 length: 12 amino acids. Germline V lookup: CDR1 SEHNR, CDR2 FQNEAQ (reference sequence).

This chain connects TRBV30 to TRBJ2-7; possibly TRBD1 for D (6 bases). Trimming shortened V by 2 bases and J by 6 bases, and 11 bases separated the two germline ends. CDR3 size: 12 residues. Per the germline V gene, CDR1 is GTSNPN and CDR2 is SVGIG (reference sequence). The CDR3 DNA reads TGTGCCTGGAGTTCCGGACAGCTCGAGCAGTACTTC. Amino acid sequence: CAWSSGQLEQYF.

V is TRBV6-5 and J is TRBJ1-5, with a tentative D call TRBD1 (6 bases). Deletions cut 0 bases from V and 6 bases from J, with 12 bases between. The length of the CDR3 is 15 residues. CDR1 MNHEY and CDR2 SVGAGI come from the germline V gene. The DNA of the CDR3 is TGTGCCAGCAGTTACTCCGCAGGGGATAGTCAGCCCCAGCATTTT. Its translation: CASSYSAGDSQPQHF.

This clone was seen a single time. The gene calls are TRBV7-9 and TRBJ2-1, with TRBD2 matching over 11 bases. There are 18 residues in the CDR3. Germline CDR1 reads SEHNR; CDR2 reads FQNEAQ (reference sequence). With 5 bases clipped from V and 4 bases from J, the junction kept 13 bases outside the gene matches. CDR3 sequence (DNA): TGTGCCAGCAGCGGAAGACTAGCGGGGAGGATAACGTACAATGAGCAGTTCTTC. This gives the protein CASSGRLAGRITYNEQFF.

CDR3 protein: CASSEGGPIYEQYF. The CDR3 DNA is TGTGCCAGCAGTGAGGGGGGACCCATATACGAGCAGTACTTC. The J gene is TRBJ2-7, the V gene TRBV2; tentatively, D is TRBD2 (6 bases). This CDR3 region has 14 residues. Trimming shortened V by 3 bases and J by 4 bases, and 13 bases separated the two germline ends. CDR1 SNHLY and CDR2 FYNNEI come from the germline V gene.

V is TRBV5-1 and J is TRBJ2-5; a weak D match, TRBD1 (6 bases). This CDR3 contains 13 residues. Germline V gene lookup returns CDR1 SGHRS and CDR2 YFSETQ. Trimming left V 4 bases short and J 2 bases short, with 9 bases between. The CDR3 DNA reads as TGCGCCAGCAGCGTAACAGGGCAAGAGACCCAGTACTTC. Translating gives CASSVTGQETQYF.

This chain connects TRBV4-2 to TRBJ1-4; D gene uncertain. Germline-derived CDR1 and CDR2 are LGHNA and YNFKEQ. V was pared by 1 base and J by 0 bases, with 15 bases between. This CDR3 contains 18 residues. DNA of the CDR3: TGTGCCAGCAGCCAAGCTGCGGCCGTAAGCACAACTAATGAAAAACTGTTTTTT. Its protein is CASSQAAAVSTTNEKLFF.

The table lists this clone with a count of one. The rearrangement links TRBV13 to TRBJ1-1; 8 bases match TRBD1. There are 14 residues in the CDR3. Germline assignment: CDR1 PRHDT and CDR2 FYEKMQ (reference sequence). The trim removed 5 bases at V and 1 base at J, leaving 3 bases unmatched. The CDR3 sequence: CASSPQGENTEAFF. The CDR3 DNA sequence: TGTGCCAGCAGCCCACAGGGGGAGAACACTGAAGCTTTCTTT. Combining the CDR3 with reference TRBV13 and TRBJ1-1 gives the whole variable domain AAGVIQSPRHLIKEKRETATLKCYPIPRHDTVYWYQQGPGQDPQFLISFYEKMQSDKGSIPDRFSAQQFSDYHSELNMSSLELGDSALYFCASSPQGENTEAFFGQGTRLTVV.